The 25 T cell receptor beta chains in this list originate from one sample, sequenced in a study of blood T cell repertoires in COVID-19 (dated by TCRdb to the early 2020s). Libraries came from the immunoSEQ multiplex PCR assay. Drawn from immuneACCESS, this table holds only the in-frame rearrangements with V and J called that TCRdb kept. Clones are partly lost; checked studies trace under half to an unresolved V gene and leave the rest unexplained. This sample is represented by around 280,000 clones; around nine tenths of them were singletons. Together, the top ten hold about 1.8% of the sample. The sample consisted of PBMCs or T cells enriched from blood (not recorded which). These receptors came from a woman aged 35 to 49 who had recovered from COVID-19.

The chain joins TRBV5-5 to TRBJ1-1, with D perhaps matching TRBD1 (5 bases). Deletions cut 4 bases from V and 4 bases from J, with 23 bases between. The length of the CDR3 is 17 residues. Germline-derived CDR1 and CDR2 are SGHKS and YYEKEE (reference sequence). CDR3 protein: CASSQTGRGAQGTEAFF. The CDR3 DNA sequence: TGTGCCAGCAGCCAGACCGGTAGGGGCGCCCAGGGCACTGAAGCTTTCTTT.

The chain is built from TRBV5-5 and TRBJ1-4; possibly TRBD1 for D (5 bases). Trimming left V 0 bases short and J 8 bases short, with 17 bases between. Germline V gives CDR1 SGHKS, CDR2 YYEKEE (reference sequence). The CDR3 runs to 16 residues. The CDR3 protein is CASSLVATQGGEKLFF. The CDR3 coding sequence is TGTGCCAGCAGCTTGGTGGCGACGCAGGGAGGGGAAAAACTGTTTTTT.

This clone was recorded only once. J is TRBJ1-6 and V is TRBV19; the D is unclear. CDR1 LNHDA and CDR2 SQIVND come from the germline V gene (reference sequence). CDR3 length equals 13 residues. The V end was cut by 9 bases, the J end by 5 bases, with 11 bases between. The CDR3 region has the DNA TGTGCCAGCGGTCGCCGAAATAATTCACCCCTCCACTTT. Translation gives CASGRRNNSPLHF.

The chain is built from TRBV10-1 and TRBJ2-1; TRBD2 might be the D (6 bases). The ends were cut back, 5 bases at V and 9 bases at J, with 14 bases in the middle. This CDR3 spans 13 amino acids. CDR1 is WNHNN and CDR2 is SYGVQD in the germline V gene (reference sequence). The CDR3 loop is CASSPAGGGEQFF. The CDR3 DNA follows: TGCGCCAGCAGTCCGGCCGGGGGTGGTGAGCAGTTCTTC.

The chain couples TRBV6-5 to TRBJ1-3, with D possibly TRBD1 on 6 matching bases. The CDR3 consists of 14 residues. Germline V gene lookup returns CDR1 MNHEY and CDR2 SVGAGI. The V end was cut by 5 bases, the J end by 2 bases, with 10 bases between. CDR3 coding DNA: TGTGCCAGCAGTATCAGGGGACCTGGAAACACCATATATTTT. Its protein product is CASSIRGPGNTIYF.

This clone was observed once. The chain has TRBV12-5 and TRBJ1-6, with TRBD1 as a possible D gene (5 bases). The V end lost 5 bases, the J end lost 7 bases, and 9 bases lay between the germline ends. Germline V gene data show CDR1 as LGHNT and CDR2 as FRNRAP. There are 13 residues in the CDR3. CDR3 amino acids: CASGTAGNSPLHF. The DNA for the CDR3 is TGTGCTAGTGGTACCGCAGGGAATTCACCCCTCCACTTT.

The chain joins TRBV5-1 to TRBJ1-1, with a tentative D call TRBD1 (5 bases). CDR3 length: 14 amino acids. The V gene's germline CDR1 is SGHRS and CDR2 YFSETQ. Trimming left V 0 bases short and J 4 bases short, with 10 bases between. The CDR3 loop is CASSLALGGTEAFF. The CDR3, as DNA: TGCGCCAGCAGCTTGGCGTTGGGGGGCACTGAAGCTTTCTTT.

The CDR3 region is CASSPRWTGGSTEAFF. The CDR3 DNA reads TGTGCCAGCAGCCCGCGATGGACAGGGGGCTCGACTGAAGCTTTCTTT. The chain uses TRBV7-2 and TRBJ1-1; TRBD1 matches 11 bases. Germline assignment: CDR1 SGHTA and CDR2 FQGNSA. Trimming cost V 5 bases and J 5 bases; bases outside gene matches: 10. The CDR3 is made up of 16 amino acids.

This chain's CDR3 is CASSQRHANTEAFF. CDR3 bases: TGTGCCAGCAGCCAGAGGCACGCGAACACTGAAGCTTTCTTT. The V gene is TRBV3-1 (or the pseudogene TRBV3-2), the J gene TRBJ1-1; D not resolved. V dropped 3 bases and J dropped 1 base, with 9 bases sitting between them. Germline V gene lookup returns CDR1 LGHDT and CDR2 YNNKEL (reference sequence). CDR3 length: 14 amino acids.

This chain links TRBV5-1 with TRBJ2-3; 7 nucleotides match TRBD1. After removal of 0 bases from V and 3 bases from J, the junction contained 1 base not matched to a gene. This CDR3 has 14 amino acids. Germline V gene data show CDR1 as SGHRS and CDR2 as YFSETQ. CDR3 DNA: TGCGCCAGCAGCTTGGGGGGACAGACAGATACGCAGTATTTT. Translating it yields CASSLGGQTDTQYF.

The V gene is TRBV5-1, the J gene TRBJ2-3; 7 bases agree with TRBD2. Germline loops: CDR1 SGHRS, CDR2 YFSETQ. V shed 4 bases, J shed 0 bases, and the junction held 8 bases outside the gene matches. This CDR3 spans 16 amino acids. The CDR3 DNA follows: TGCGCCAGCAGCCGCGAAAGCGGGGCGAGCACAGATACGCAGTATTTT. Protein: CASSRESGASTDTQYF. The full variable domain, rest sourced from reference TRBV5-1 and TRBJ2-3, is KAGVTQTPRYLIKTRGQQVTLSCSPISGHRSVSWYQQTPGQGLQFLFEYFSETQRNKGNFPGRFSGRQFSNSRSEMNVSTLELGDSALYLCASSRESGASTDTQYFGPGTRLTVL.

The gene calls are TRBV7-8 and TRBJ2-7; TRBD2 matches 7 bases. The length of the CDR3 is 14 residues. CDR1 is SGHVS and CDR2 is FQNEAQ in the germline V gene. The V and J ends lost 2 bases and 10 bases, in that order; junction bases with no gene match: 11. DNA of the CDR3: TGTGCCAGCAGCTTACGGGACGCCGCTAGCGGTCAGTACTTC. Residues: CASSLRDAASGQYF. Looking up the rest from reference TRBV7-8 and TRBJ2-7 gives the full variable domain: GAGVSQSPRYKVAKRGQDVALRCDPISGHVSLFWYQQALGQGPEFLTYFQNEAQLDKSGLPSDRFFAERPEGSVSTLKIQRTQQEDSAVYLCASSLRDAASGQYFGPGTRLTVT.

In the case of this clone: The sample has other DNA sequences that encode this CDR3 too. J is TRBJ1-2 and V is TRBV9, with 9 positions matching TRBD1. V shed 3 bases, J shed 1 base, and the junction held 1 base outside the gene matches. Germline CDR1 and CDR2: SGDLS and YYNGEE. The CDR3 loop spans 14 amino acids. The CDR3: CASSAGQGNYGYTF. CDR3 bases: TGTGCCAGCAGCGCGGGACAGGGTAACTATGGCTACACCTTC.

V gene TRBV6-5 combines with J gene TRBJ1-6; maybe TRBD1 (6 bases). The CDR3 runs to 14 residues. Between the trimmed V and J ends, which lost 4 bases and 10 bases, there was a span of 14 bases. Germline lookup yields CDR1 MNHEY and CDR2 SVGAGI. CDR3 in DNA: TGTGCCAGCAGTTTCGGCAGGGGTCAATCACCCCTCCACTTT. Residues: CASSFGRGQSPLHF.

The rearrangement uses TRBV5-1 and TRBJ1-1; D is unclear. CDR3 length: 15 residues. From germline, CDR1 is SGHRS and CDR2 YFSETQ. V lost 1 base, J lost 4 bases, and 14 bases lay in between. CDR3 nucleotide sequence: TGCGCCAGCAGCTTGTCGATTGGGTGGAGCACTGAAGCTTTCTTT. This encodes CASSLSIGWSTEAFF.

The chain joins TRBV5-1 to TRBJ2-5; 11 bases match TRBD1. This CDR3 spans 16 amino acids. V was clipped by 4 bases and J by 5 bases; unmatched bases: 10. The germline CDR1 and CDR2 sequences are SGHRS and YFSETQ. The CDR3 protein is CASSGQGARAGETQYF. CDR3 DNA: TGCGCCAGCAGCGGACAGGGGGCGCGGGCTGGGGAGACCCAGTACTTC.

The gene calls are TRBV29-1 and TRBJ2-3; a possible D gene is TRBD2 (6 bases). The ends were cut back, 7 bases at V and 0 bases at J, with 17 bases in the middle. The germline V gene has CDR1 SQVTM and CDR2 ANQGSEA. CDR3 length: 15 residues. The chain's CDR3 is CSGRVGRGSTDTQYF. Written as DNA, the CDR3 is TGCAGCGGTCGCGTAGGGCGGGGAAGCACAGATACGCAGTATTTT.

V and J are TRBV30 and TRBJ1-1; 8 nucleotides line up with TRBD1. Germline trimming cut 5 bases from V and 1 base from J; bases unmatched to any gene: 9. The CDR3 contains 15 residues. Germline-derived CDR1 and CDR2 are GTSNPN and SVGIG (reference sequence). The CDR3 bases are TGTGCCTGGCGTCTCAGGGACAGGAAGAACACTGAAGCTTTCTTT. It translates to CAWRLRDRKNTEAFF. The complete variable domain, with remaining parts taken from reference TRBV30 and TRBJ1-1, reads SQTIHQWPATLVQPVGSPLSLECTVEGTSNPNLYWYRQAAGRGLQLLFYSVGIGQISSEVPQNLSASRPQDRQFILSSKKLLLSDSGFYLCAWRLRDRKNTEAFFGQGTRLTVV.

The CDR3 nucleotides read TGTGCCAGCAGCTTAGAGCGGGCAGGGGTTGGAAAACTGTTTTTT. Translation: CASSLERAGVGKLFF. The chain carries TRBV11-2 and TRBJ1-4, with a weak D call TRBD1 (6 bases). V lost 0 bases, J lost 10 bases, and 15 bases lay in between. The CDR3 is 15 residues long. Germline V gene sequence: CDR1 SGHAT, CDR2 FQNNGV. Full variable domain (outside the CDR3, taken from reference TRBV11-2 and TRBJ1-4): EAGVAQSPRYKIIEKRQSVAFWCNPISGHATLYWYQQILGQGPKLLIQFQNNGVVDDSQLPKDRFSAERLKGVDSTLKIQPAKLEDSAVYLCASSLERAGVGKLFFGSGTQLSVL.

The chain couples TRBV30 to TRBJ2-3, with 13 bases fitting TRBD2. This CDR3 region has 18 residues. Germline V gene lookup returns CDR1 GTSNPN and CDR2 SVGIG (reference sequence). V trimming: 2 bases; J trimming: 1 base; junction bases outside the gene matches: 9. The CDR3 nucleotides are TGTGCCTGGAGTCCTGGGACTAGCGGGGTAGGGGGCACAGATACGCAGTATTTT. This gives the protein CAWSPGTSGVGGTDTQYF.

The chain combines TRBV19 with TRBJ2-1, with D tentatively TRBD1 (7 bases). CDR1 and CDR2 from the germline V gene are LNHDA and SQIVND (reference sequence). This CDR3 spans 14 amino acids. V was cut by 6 bases and J by 5 bases, with 14 bases left in between. The CDR3 spells CASRRRDRDNEQFF. Here the CDR3 DNA reads TGTGCCAGTAGGAGGAGGGACAGAGACAATGAGCAGTTCTTC.

The genes are TRBV27 and TRBJ2-2, with 8 bases matching TRBD1. Germline CDR1 and CDR2: MNHEY and SMNVEV (reference sequence). The CDR3 is 15 amino acids. The V gene end was trimmed by 6 bases and the J gene end by 3 bases; junction bases not matched to a gene: 6. The CDR3 DNA follows: TGTGCCAGCAGCCAGAGACAGGGGTACACCGGGGAGCTGTTTTTT. Protein: CASSQRQGYTGELFF.

This chain links TRBV6-6 with TRBJ1-6; unclear D gene. Trimming shortened V by 0 bases and J by 5 bases, and 8 bases separated the two germline ends. This CDR3 has 15 residues. Germline V lookup: CDR1 MNHNY, CDR2 SVGAGI (reference sequence). CDR3 sequence: CASSYSGLHNSPLHF. The CDR3 nucleotides are TGTGCCAGCAGTTACTCCGGGTTACATAATTCACCCCTCCACTTT.

The chain combines TRBV4-1 with TRBJ1-2, with D possibly matching TRBD1 (5 bases). Germline V gene sequence: CDR1 MGHRA, CDR2 YSYEKL. The CDR3 runs to 15 residues. With 4 bases removed from V and 2 bases from J, the gap between germline ends came to 14 bases. The CDR3 is CASSPGLITNYGYTF. CDR3 DNA sequence: TGCGCCAGCAGCCCAGGGCTGATAACCAACTATGGCTACACCTTC.

The chain employs TRBV5-1 and TRBJ1-4; D remains ambiguous. The germline CDR1 and CDR2 sequences are SGHRS and YFSETQ. The length of the CDR3 is 14 residues. V lost 5 bases, J lost 5 bases, and 13 bases lay in between. CDR3 DNA sequence: TGCGCCAGCAGACTTGCACAGTTCAATGAAAAACTGTTTTTT. Translated, it gives CASRLAQFNEKLFF. Full variable domain (outside the CDR3, taken from reference TRBV5-1 and TRBJ1-4): KAGVTQTPRYLIKTRGQQVTLSCSPISGHRSVSWYQQTPGQGLQFLFEYFSETQRNKGNFPGRFSGRQFSNSRSEMNVSTLELGDSALYLCASRLAQFNEKLFFGSGTQLSVL.